The rows below give T cell receptor beta chains drawn from one sample of a study of T cell responses to AZD1222 COVID-19 vaccine. Repertoires were generated with immunoSEQ multiplex PCR, while TCRdb's copy carries only in-frame clones and drops some. The sample has about 86,000 clones, about 92% seen once. This specimen was peripheral blood, taken on day 0 of AZD1222 vaccination. All receptors derive from an adult in good health. The CDR3 runs from the conserved cysteine through the conserved F or W. D genes are given only for firm matches. Size is omitted from some rows. Given values are once, few, many or a class for expanded clones.

v_call,j_call,d_call,clone_size,cdr3_aa,cdr3_nt
TRBV3-1/TRBV3-2,TRBJ2-1,TRBD2,-,CASSQASLAGGLVGNEQFF,TGTGCCAGCAGCCAAGCCTCACTAGCGGGAGGTCTTGTGGGAAATGAGCAGTTCTTC
TRBV3-1/TRBV3-2,TRBJ1-2,-,-,CASSLFGGNYGYTF,TGTGCCAGCAGCCTCTTTGGCGGGAACTATGGCTACACCTTC
TRBV9,TRBJ1-2,-,-,CASSEKQGPNYGYTF,TGTGCCAGCAGCGAAAAACAGGGTCCCAACTATGGCTACACCTTC
TRBV10-3,TRBJ1-2,TRBD1,once,CAISEGQGGLYGYTF,TGTGCCATCAGTGAAGGGCAGGGGGGATTATATGGCTACACCTTC
TRBV30,TRBJ1-5,-,-,CAWSVPIRVGRNQPQHF,TGTGCCTGGAGTGTACCTATTAGGGTCGGGAGGAATCAGCCCCAGCATTTT
TRBV9,TRBJ2-2,TRBD2,-,CASSKTSGRGTGELFF,TGTGCCAGCAGCAAAACTAGCGGGAGAGGAACCGGGGAGCTGTTTTTT
TRBV19,TRBJ1-2,TRBD1,-,CASKDTGGVNYGYTF,TGTGCCAGTAAGGATACAGGGGGAGTAAACTATGGCTACACCTTC
TRBV3-1/TRBV3-2,TRBJ2-1,TRBD2,-,CASSQLAGGGDNEQFF,TGTGCCAGCAGCCAGTTAGCGGGAGGTGGGGACAATGAGCAGTTCTTC
TRBV2,TRBJ1-4,TRBD1,-,CASSVSTGGFEKLFF,TGTGCCAGCAGTGTATCGACAGGGGGTTTCGAAAAACTGTTTTTT
TRBV5-1,TRBJ1-1,-,-,CASSLSMGPTNTEAFF,TGCGCCAGCAGCTTGAGCATGGGACCGACGAACACTGAAGCTTTCTTT
TRBV3-1/TRBV3-2,TRBJ1-1,TRBD1,-,CASTLSRDRAPMNTEAFF,TGTGCCAGCACCCTCTCCCGGGACAGGGCACCCATGAACACTGAAGCTTTCTTT
TRBV7-9,TRBJ2-4,TRBD2,-,CASSFGGAESKNIQYF,TGTGCCAGCAGCTTCGGGGGGGCGGAGTCCAAAAACATTCAGTACTTC
TRBV7-2,TRBJ1-1,-,-,CASSLLRNTEAFF,TGTGCCAGCAGCTTGCTTAGGAACACTGAAGCTTTCTTT
TRBV19,TRBJ1-2,-,few,CASSKGTGPYGYTF,TGTGCCAGTAGTAAGGGTACAGGGCCCTATGGCTACACCTTC
TRBV6-6,TRBJ1-4,-,-,CASSYGQNEKLFF,TGTGCCAGCAGTTACGGGCAGAATGAAAAACTGTTTTTT
TRBV6-4,TRBJ1-5,-,-,CASSSGEYQPQHF,TGTGCCAGCAGCTCAGGGGAATATCAGCCCCAGCATTTT